The text below deals with one T cell receptor (beta chain). The data originate from a study of CD8+ T cells in alopecia areata. This CDR3 contains 15 residues. Germline assignment: CDR1 SGHAT and CDR2 FQNNGV. V shed 1 base, J shed 8 bases, and the junction held 6 bases outside the gene matches. For about five of the biomarker-study patients, the CD4+ cells were further sorted so as to obtain CD25+CD127- cells. Collection of lesional scalp punch biopsies and peripheral blood was performed in alopecia areata patients. The authors sorted CD4+ and CD8+ T cells from PBMCs. Extracted from the samples, RNA was reverse transcribed into cDNA to serve as the sequencing template. Data came from immunoSEQ multiplex PCR; TCRdb stores just in-frame clones and leaves some out. The sample includes tens of thousands of clones, nearly 55% of them seen just once.

This rearrangement joins TRBV11-2 to TRBJ2-3, with TRBD2 matching 10 bases. The source material was CD4+ Tregs sorted from blood. This TCR came from a human donor with alopecia areata. The CDR3: CASSLGAGGSPTQYF. CDR3 nucleotides: TGTGCCAGCAGCTTAGGAGCGGGAGGGTCCCCTACGCAGTATTTT.